The text below deals with one T cell receptor (beta chain). This sample also contains other DNA sequences that code for the same CDR3. J gave up 6 bases and V 2 bases, and 2 bases lay outside the gene matches. The CDR3 runs 13 residues. CDR1 and CDR2 from the germline V gene are SGHNT and YYREEE (reference sequence). The data are from a study of blood T cell repertoires in COVID-19. Study information: The analysed material was cDNA or gDNA that came from T cells, B-cell-depleted T cells, or PBMCs.

As processed by the authors: Scientists estimated how many nucleated cells there were by amplifying reference gene primers. The data were produced by immunoSEQ multiplex PCR, yet TCRdb's version contains in-frame clones alone and is incomplete. V and J calls and clone size are copied from that table; D and trimming were computed from the DNA. Of approximately 190,000 clones detected, approximately 84% appear once; the ten largest clones hold approximately 6.9%. The source of this sequence is a human donor with acute or convalescent COVID-19. The donor label of this sample is uncertain. This chain joins TRBV5-4 and TRBJ1-2; 9 positions agree with TRBD1. The sample consisted of peripheral blood. CDR3 DNA sequence: TGTGCCAGCAGCTTACAGGGGGCCGATGGCTACACCTTC. Its protein product is CASSLQGADGYTF.